This T cell receptor beta chain comes out of a study of cytomegalovirus exposure and HLA in healthy donors. Study observations and caveats: Presence/absence results assume similar sequencing depth per donor, which may not hold. Later work found most CMV-associated TCR beta chains apparently HLA-restricted. The only immune exposure information that was available was CMV serostatus.

As for this clone: Its antigen remains unknown. The CDR3 end shows no conserved phenylalanine or tryptophan, and so a read error is likely.

It was with 60 Vbeta and 13 Jbeta primers that the PCR ran. Here immunoSEQ multiplex PCR was the method, and the copy in TCRdb shows in-frame clones only, minus some. The sample lists around 91,000 clones, around 78% seen once, with 4% to 5.5% in the top ten. Germline CDR1 reads MNHNS; CDR2 reads SASEGT. V dropped 2 bases and J dropped 3 bases, with 14 bases sitting between them. There are 15 residues in the CDR3. Sequenced input: PBMCs. The TCR originated in a male donor in good health and CMV-seropositive. The chain links TRBV6-1 to TRBJ2-7; the D gene is possibly TRBD2 (5 bases). The CDR3 spells CASSEYSGTSYEQYL. DNA for the CDR3: TGTGCCAGCAGTGAATACAGCGGCACAAGCTACGAGCAGTACCTC.